What follows are 19 T cell receptor beta chains derived from one specimen sequenced in a study of CD8 T cells in ankylosing spondylitis. Study-level findings and limits: Several highly homologous variants made up a TCR beta motif that seemed to typify ankylosing spondylitis blood.

One entry per CDR3 protein, called by TCRdb with MiXCR from the 5' RACE reads. Among roughly 700,000 distinct CDR3 sequences listed, around 19% were seen once. These receptors are not linked to any known antigen. Material: blood, either unsorted or a sorted T cell fraction (not recorded which). All receptors come from a male donor with ankylosing spondylitis.

CDR3: CASSRDRGHYSNQPQHF. DNA for the CDR3: TGTGCCAGCAGTCGGGACAGGGGACATTATAGCAATCAGCCCCAGCATTTT. V is TRBV12-3 or TRBV12-4 and J is TRBJ1-5; TRBD1 matches at 10 bases. After removal of 5 bases from V and 0 bases from J, the junction contained 7 bases not matched to a gene. This CDR3 comprises 17 residues.

This clonotype has more than one count but fewer than ten. The chain employs TRBV12-3 or TRBV12-4 and TRBJ2-3, with a possible D match to TRBD2 (6 bases). CDR3 length equals 20 residues. V dropped 0 bases and J dropped 1 base, with 23 bases sitting between them. The chain's CDR3 is CASSLAPKSWRASGTDTQYF. DNA of the CDR3: TGTGCCAGCAGTTTAGCGCCGAAGTCCTGGCGGGCTAGCGGCACAGATACGCAGTATTTT.

CDR3 region: CASSFRGNWEQYF. CDR3 DNA sequence: TGTGCCAGCAGTTTTCGAGGGAATTGGGAGCAGTACTTC. This sequence joins TRBV12-3 or TRBV12-4 and TRBJ2-7; weak D call: TRBD2 (5 bases). CDR3 length: 13 amino acids. Trimming stripped 3 bases from V and 7 bases from J, with 13 bases between.

This clonotype was detected a few times. The CDR3 DNA sequence: TGCAGCGTTGCGGCGGGGGGGCTCTACGAGCAGTACTTC. Amino acid sequence: CSVAAGGLYEQYF. The genes are TRBV29-1 and TRBJ2-7; 9 nucleotides match TRBD2. CDR3 size: 13 residues. Germline values: CDR1 SQVTM, CDR2 ANQGSEA. The V segment lost 4 bases and the J segment 3 bases; nucleotides outside the gene matches: 4.

This clonotype was counted only a few times. J is TRBJ2-1 and V is TRBV28, with D possibly TRBD2 on 6 matching bases. The germline V and J ends were trimmed by 5 bases and 1 base, with 21 bases remaining between them. CDR3 size: 18 residues. Germline V gene lookup returns CDR1 MDHEN and CDR2 SYDVKM. CDR3 in amino acids: CASSPSGGWATSYNEQFF. The CDR3 DNA reads TGTGCCAGCAGTCCCTCAGGAGGGTGGGCTACTTCCTACAATGAGCAGTTCTTC.

This clonotype has only a few counts. This may arise from a read error, as a much more abundant clone is one base away. V and J are TRBV5-1 and TRBJ2-7; 10 bases agree with TRBD1. The CDR3 is 14 residues long. CDR1 and CDR2 (germline): SGHRS, YFSETQ. With V trimmed by 10 bases and J by 6 bases, 13 bases remained unmatched. The DNA for the CDR3 is TGCGCCTGCCGACAAGGGACAGGGGTGTTCGAGCAGTACTTC. This sequence encodes CACRQGTGVFEQYF.

The chain joins TRBV29-1 to TRBJ2-7; D could derive from TRBD1 or TRBD2 (5 bases each). This CDR3 comprises 12 residues. The V end lost 5 bases, the J end lost 7 bases, and 15 bases lay between the germline ends. Germline V CDR1 and CDR2: SQVTM, ANQGSEA. In DNA, the CDR3 is TGCAGCGTTCGGGACGGTGCTTGGGAGCAGTACTTC. It yields the protein CSVRDGAWEQYF.

The table lists this clonotype with a few counts. V gene TRBV6-2 or TRBV6-3 combines with J gene TRBJ2-2, with 8 bases that match TRBD2. The CDR3 sequence is 17 residues long. The V and J ends lost 9 bases and 3 bases, in that order; junction bases with no gene match: 15. Germline V gene data show CDR1 as MNHEY and CDR2 as SVGEGT. The CDR3 loop reads CASLGSGSFVYTGELFF. The CDR3, as DNA: TGTGCCAGTCTTGGGAGCGGGAGCTTCGTGTACACCGGGGAGCTGTTTTTT.

In this sample, this clonotype turned up a few times. The chain employs TRBV12-3 or TRBV12-4 and TRBJ2-2, with D perhaps TRBD1 (5 bases). The CDR3 is made up of 14 amino acids. Trimming shortened V by 7 bases and J by 4 bases, and 13 bases separated the two germline ends. Written as DNA, the CDR3 is TGTGCCAGCATTTTCCCCACAGGCACCGGGGAGCTGTTTTTT. It yields the protein CASIFPTGTGELFF.

The chain couples TRBV19 to TRBJ2-7, with TRBD1 as a possible D gene (6 bases). Trimming pared 4 bases from V and 6 bases from J, leaving 13 bases between. The CDR3 consists of 13 residues. Germline V gene sequence: CDR1 LNHDA, CDR2 SQIVND (reference sequence). DNA of the CDR3: TGTGCCAGTAGTACAAGAACAGGGAGCGAGCAGTACTTC. Its translation: CASSTRTGSEQYF.

The V and J genes are TRBV29-1 and TRBJ2-7, with 9 bases identical to TRBD1. J gave up 0 bases and V 6 bases, and 3 bases lay outside the gene matches. The CDR3 has 13 residues. The germline V gene encodes CDR1 SQVTM and CDR2 ANQGSEA. The CDR3 protein is CSVGQGRSYEQYF. In DNA, the CDR3 is TGCAGCGTGGGACAGGGACGCTCCTACGAGCAGTACTTC.

This clonotype was detected a few times. This chain joins TRBV12-3 or TRBV12-4 and TRBJ2-5, with D hard to call. This CDR3 is built from 16 residues. V gave up 8 bases and J gave up 4 bases, with 23 bases separating them. The CDR3 here is CASAWTLDPIPETQYF. The DNA of the CDR3 is TGTGCCAGCGCATGGACCCTCGATCCTATTCCAGAGACCCAGTACTTC.

A few counts support this clonotype. The V call is TRBV10-3, the J call TRBJ2-3; 12 nucleotides line up with TRBD2. The V segment lost 11 bases and the J segment 2 bases; nucleotides outside the gene matches: 5. Germline CDR1 is ENHRY and CDR2 is SYGVKD. The CDR3 sequence is 14 residues long. The CDR3, as DNA: TGTGCCGTAGGACTAGCGGGAATCACAGATACGCAGTATTTT. Translation gives CAVGLAGITDTQYF.

The chain is built from TRBV20-1 and TRBJ2-1, with D hard to call. The CDR3 has 14 amino acids. Trimming removed 0 bases from V and 5 bases from J, with 11 bases in between. Germline loops: CDR1 DFQATT, CDR2 SNEGSKA (reference sequence). The CDR3, as DNA: TGCAGTGCTAGAGATGTGGAAGTCGACAATGAGCAGTTCTTC. Its translation is CSARDVEVDNEQFF.

This clonotype showed up just a few times. This chain joins TRBV28 and TRBJ2-7; D is possibly TRBD2 (6 bases). The CDR3 loop spans 14 amino acids. Germline assignment: CDR1 MDHEN and CDR2 SYDVKM. V was clipped by 2 bases and J by 5 bases, with 13 bases between them. In DNA form, the CDR3 reads TGTGCCAGCAGTTTAAGACTAGTTATCGACGAGCAGTACTTC. Translating it yields CASSLRLVIDEQYF.

This sequence joins TRBV7-9 and TRBJ1-2, with 7 bases aligning to TRBD1. CDR3 length: 13 amino acids. Germline V lookup: CDR1 SEHNR, CDR2 FQNEAQ (reference sequence). V shed 4 bases, J shed 9 bases, and the junction held 8 bases outside the gene matches. CDR3 coding DNA: TGTGCCAGCAGCTCGGGGACAGCGTCCCGCTACACCTTC. Amino acids: CASSSGTASRYTF.

The chain uses TRBV7-3 and TRBJ2-1; D gene ambiguous. The CDR3 consists of 14 residues. Trimming removed 5 bases from V and 1 base from J, with 9 bases in between. CDR1 and CDR2 (germline): SGHTA, FQGTGA. The chain's CDR3 is CASSPLGSYNEQFF. The CDR3 DNA reads as TGTGCCAGCAGCCCCTTGGGGTCCTACAATGAGCAGTTCTTC.

This clonotype was counted only a few times. The genes are TRBV15 and TRBJ1-1, with no clear D. Germline CDR1 LNHNV, CDR2 YYDKDF (reference sequence). Trimming took 4 bases from V and 0 from J, leaving 9 bases between them. This CDR3 spans 14 amino acids. CDR3 DNA: TGTGCCACCAGCACCAACAGACTGAACACTGAAGCTTTCTTT. This encodes CATSTNRLNTEAFF.

This clonotype was picked up a small number of times. The chain joins TRBV5-6 to TRBJ1-1; D is unclear. CDR3 length: 14 amino acids. V lost 1 base and J 0 bases, leaving 7 bases between the germline ends. The germline V gene has CDR1 SGHDT and CDR2 YYEEEE. For the CDR3, the DNA is TGTGCCAGCAGCTTGACTCATTTGAACACTGAAGCTTTCTTT. It specifies CASSLTHLNTEAFF.